This entry features one TCR beta chain sequence. Its matching antigen is unknown. Added by template switching were UMIs that each held a 6-nucleotide sample barcode. TCRdb reanalyzed the 5' RACE reads, giving one entry per CDR3 protein sequence and no DNA. The sample spans roughly 200,000 distinct CDR3 sequences; the ten largest clones claim 7.7%. This entry is derived from a study of monozygotic twins with inflammatory bowel disease. Points from the study as a whole: Added variability in patient repertoires may stem from differing immunosuppressive treatments. Telling different T cell subtypes apart from each other was not possible.

Germline-derived CDR1 and CDR2 are DFQATT and SNEGSKA (reference sequence). This CDR3 has 17 residues. Sequencing was done on a sample of blood. This chain joins TRBV20-1 and TRBJ2-1; TCRdb returns TRBD2, unconfirmable since there is no DNA. The sequence was obtained from a human donor with ulcerative colitis or Crohn's disease, or a healthy co-twin of an affected twin (not recorded which). The CDR3 region is CSARCNDPSGLALEQFF.